The entry below gives a single TCR beta chain sequence along with its context. The table lists this clone with a few counts. Its antigen remains undetermined. There are no base qualities to consult, and no much larger clone falls within one base. The entry originates in a study of cytotoxic CD8 clonotypes in ibrutinib-treated CLL (dated by TCRdb to the early 2020s). Background for the entire study: In this cohort, over 14 patients were treatment-naive and some 10 were relapsed/refractory, while under 18 had unmutated IGHV. On average, each sample had some 260,000 productive templates and more than 75,000 productive rearrangements. Responses were partial in some 24 patients and complete in 2; after median approximately 66 months follow-up, approximately 15 stayed in remission and some twelve progressed. Cryopreserved peripheral blood mononuclear cells were collected before treatment, at response, and at either disease progression or sustained remission. Response samples were taken after a median of roughly eleven months on treatment, ranging from roughly 6 to 36 months. Of the 86 people in the trial, around 26 had longitudinal samples available. Results the study describes overall, beyond this receptor: At baseline, clonality was higher than in age-matched healthy donors and showed a strong correlation with circulating CD8+ T-cell counts. Sampling times were not matched between patients in sustained remission and patients whose disease was progressing, and lymph node repertoires were not examined. Public clonotypes were found to be uncommon and were observed to contract or remain stable during treatment; the increase in clonality was shown to reflect expansion of private clonotypes at ibrutinib response. At ibrutinib response clonality went up, during sustained remission it held steady, and at progression it dropped back toward baseline.

A MiSeq instrument was used for deep resolution sequencing, which targeted depths ranging from 1 in 1 million up to 1 in 200,000 T cells, with coverage averaging 10x for each clonotype. The immunoSEQ hsTCRB Kit was used to generate TCR beta libraries. The source study handled its data this way. The data were analyzed with ImmunoSEQ Analyzer and ImmunoSEQ Data Assistant, and V, D and J gene assignments followed IMGT definitions. Clonality, with values ranging from 0 to 1, was calculated as one minus the normalized Shannon entropy of productive rearrangement frequencies. Only overrepresented clonotypes making up at least 0.05% of each patient's repertoire were included in the public clonotype analysis. Approximately 13 age-matched healthy donor repertoires from immuneACCESS served as clonality controls. In TCRdb, the immuneACCESS table is reduced to in-frame sequences with V and J assigned. These tables do not hold every clone; where another copy was compared, an unresolved V gene accounts for under half, and the others remain unexplained. Clone size and V and J calls were adopted from that table, with D and trimming inferred from the DNA. A total of some 300,000 clones appear in this sample, around four fifths of them only once. The top ten clonotypes cover over 5% of the sample.

The CDR3 has 14 amino acids, counting the end cysteine and phenylalanine. Only the CDR3 DNA is retained, 42 bases long and in frame from the first base. Based on the germline V gene (reference sequence), the CDR1 and CDR2 sequences are SGHNT and YYREEE. Cut back by 2 bases and 0 bases, the V and J ends lie 7 bases apart. For TCR beta library preparation, about 2 micrograms of genomic DNA were extracted from the cryopreserved PBMCs. Longitudinal blood samples from CLL patients on ibrutinib monotherapy were analyzed using high-throughput TCR beta sequencing. Patients were enrolled in a phase 2 open-label single-center ibrutinib monotherapy trial.

The material was PBMCs, obtained before ibrutinib treatment. The rearranged segments are TRBV5-4 and TRBJ2-3; the D gene is perhaps TRBD2, from 5 matching bases. The source is a human donor with chronic lymphocytic leukemia. The CDR3 in this case is CASSFGVSTDTQYF. The DNA is TGTGCCAGCAGCTTCGGGGTTAGCACAGATACGCAGTATTTT.